The clone carrying this T cell receptor beta chain has a count of ten or more. Its target is not known. Trimming took 3 bases from V and 5 from J; bases not matched to a gene: 11. The CDR3 is 15 amino acids. CDR1 and CDR2 from the germline V gene are SGHRS and YFSETQ. Patients included in sequencing had previously demonstrated CD8+CD57+ cell expansion by flow cytometry. Receipt of therapy had not occurred in any patient by the time of blood sampling. Profiling of TCR beta VDJ combinations and CDR3 sequences used genomic DNA as template. TCRdb re-analysed the reads in MiXCR, keeping a single row per CDR3 protein. The sample records around 500,000 distinct CDR3 sequences, over 25% being singletons. The data stem from a study of CD8+CD57+ T cells in acquired aplastic anemia. Overall study: Sorted CD4+ and CD8+ cells yielded roughly 3.2 ug of DNA on average.

Whole-study results and caveats: Both patients and controls carried the same twenty-nine CD8+ CDR3 sequences. For CD8+ Simpson's diversity, patients and controls showed no significant difference.

The V call is TRBV5-1, the J call TRBJ2-7; 7 positions agree with TRBD2. This receptor was obtained from a human donor with aplastic anemia. Sequenced sample: sorted CD4+, CD8+, or CD8+CD57+ T cells (not recorded which) from PBMCs. CDR3 residues: CASSSGGLSAHEQYF. As DNA, the CDR3 is TGCGCCAGCAGCTCGGGAGGCCTATCGGCCCACGAGCAGTACTTC.